Here is one TCR beta chain with its context. Its antigen is currently unknown. This entry belongs to a study of T-cell reconstitution after alpha-beta-depleted transplantation in children. Trimming removed 3 bases at V and 5 bases at J, with 16 bases between. The CDR3 totals 15 residues. Germline V gives CDR1 SGHAT, CDR2 FQNNGV. General study results and limits: Recipient T cells and thymic progenitors that survived gave rise to the high TCRbeta diversity observed at day 60 in some patients. The main origin of T-cell counts and diversity one year after transplant was newly produced T cells.

Preparing the TCRbeta library involved the use of unique molecular identifiers. TCRdb itself ran the PCR reads through MiXCR, one entry per CDR3 protein. Of around 450,000 distinct CDR3 sequences detected, roughly 15% appear once; the ten largest clones hold approximately 28%. The chain combines TRBV11-2 with TRBJ2-5; D call uncertain. The receptor's source is a boy less than two years old who had a stem cell transplant for Wiskott-Aldrich syndrome, so the T cells may come from the graft donor. This sample comprised PBMCs, mostly from graft donor cells, obtained 360 days after TCRalphabeta/CD19-depleted stem cell transplant. The CDR3 DNA sequence: TGTGCCAGCAGCTTCTTTGGTCGATTCACGGAGACCCAGTACTTC. Translated: CASSFFGRFTETQYF.